These 10 T cell receptor beta chains share one sample of origin, sequenced in a study of T cells expressing NK-cell markers. From the 5' RACE reads, TCRdb lists one entry per CDR3 protein and no DNA. This sample's clone table lists some 500,000 distinct CDR3 sequences. The sequenced material came from blood T cells: a sorted CD56 or NKG2C T cell subset, CD4+ or CD8+ T cells, or bulk PBMC T cells (not recorded which). Receptor source: a woman aged 45-65 years in good health.

The gene calls are TRBV14 and TRBJ2-4; TCRdb's D call of TRBD2 is untestable without DNA. The CDR3 length is 13 residues. Germline V lookup: CDR1 SGHDN, CDR2 FVKESK. This chain's CDR3 is CASSQDRGGLQYF.

The chain carries TRBV5-6 and TRBJ2-5; TCRdb's D call, TRBD2, is unchecked because there is no DNA. The CDR3 runs to 15 residues. The germline CDR1 and CDR2 sequences are SGHDT and YYEEEE. The CDR3 loop is CASSPSAGGPQTQYF.

The rearrangement uses TRBV7-9 and TRBJ2-4. CDR3 length: 11 residues. Germline V gives CDR1 SEHNR, CDR2 FQNEAQ (reference sequence). This chain's CDR3 is CASGTKNIQYF.

This chain connects TRBV5-1 to TRBJ2-1; TCRdb designates TRBD2, a call that cannot be tested without DNA. The V gene's germline CDR1 is SGHRS and CDR2 YFSETQ. The length of the CDR3 is 18 residues. CDR3 in amino acids: CASSLRGLAESSYNEQFF.

V and J are TRBV12-3 or TRBV12-4 and TRBJ2-3; checking the TCRdb D call of TRBD1 is not possible without DNA. The CDR3 consists of 14 residues. CDR3 loop: CASRRELGTDTQYF.

The chain recombines TRBV13 with TRBJ2-3; as DNA is missing, the TRBD2 call by TCRdb cannot be tested. Germline assignment: CDR1 PRHDT and CDR2 FYEKMQ (reference sequence). The CDR3 is made up of 16 amino acids. The CDR3: CASSHGLAGLTDTQYF.

The chain employs TRBV5-1 and TRBJ1-1; checking the TCRdb D call of TRBD1 is not possible without DNA. The germline CDR1 and CDR2 sequences are SGHRS and YFSETQ. The CDR3 loop spans 17 amino acids. CDR3 protein: CASSLGTGLLLNTEAFF.

The chain employs TRBV29-1 and TRBJ2-6; TCRdb's D call of TRBD2 is untestable without DNA. The CDR3 sequence is 16 residues long. The germline gives CDR1 SQVTM, CDR2 ANQGSEA. CDR3 amino acids: CSVEGKGKAGANVLTF.

The CDR3 sequence: CASSPHSGASYEQYF. The chain carries TRBV27 and TRBJ2-7; TCRdb's D call of TRBD2 is untestable without DNA. From germline, CDR1 is MNHEY and CDR2 SMNVEV (reference sequence). This CDR3 has 15 amino acids.

The chain has TRBV6-6 and TRBJ1-2; TCRdb's D gene call, TRBD1, goes unchecked for lack of DNA. Germline CDR1 is MNHNY and CDR2 is SVGAGI (reference sequence). This CDR3 region has 14 residues. CDR3 sequence: CASSPWTGGYGYTF.